The 11 T cell receptor beta chains listed next were all sequenced from one sample in a study of blood T cell repertoires in COVID-19. Generated by immunoSEQ multiplex PCR, the TCRdb table keeps only in-frame clones and is missing some. The data contain 130,000 or so clones, around 87% of them singletons. Sequenced sample: peripheral blood. These receptors originate from a woman aged 50 to 60 who had recovered from COVID-19.

J is TRBJ1-4 and V is TRBV19; TRBD1 might be the D (6 bases). From germline, CDR1 is LNHDA and CDR2 SQIVND (reference sequence). V gave up 10 bases and J gave up 6 bases, with 21 bases separating them. The CDR3 is 15 residues long. CDR3 DNA sequence: TGTGCCACCCATCGTTGGGGGCAACTGGATGAAAAACTGTTTTTT. Translated: CATHRWGQLDEKLFF.

The rearrangement joins TRBV19 to TRBJ1-1; 9 nucleotides line up with TRBD1. CDR3 length: 15 residues. Germline V CDR1 and CDR2: LNHDA, SQIVND (reference sequence). V gave up 5 bases and J gave up 0 bases; unmatched junction bases: 4. CDR3 coding DNA: TGTGCCAGTAGTTACACAGGGGGCGTGAACACTGAAGCTTTCTTT. It yields the protein CASSYTGGVNTEAFF.

This clone has just one count. The chain carries TRBV9 and TRBJ1-2; 7 bases align to TRBD1. The CDR3 length is 14 residues. After removal of 4 bases from V and 8 bases from J, the junction contained 11 bases not matched to a gene. Germline V lookup: CDR1 SGDLS, CDR2 YYNGEE. CDR3 sequence (DNA): TGTGCCAGCAGCCCCCAGGACAGGTCTGGAGGCTACACCTTC. This codes for CASSPQDRSGGYTF. Combining the CDR3 with reference TRBV9 and TRBJ1-2 gives the whole variable domain DSGVTQTPKHLITATGQRVTLRCSPRSGDLSVYWYQQSLDQGLQFLIQYYNGEERAKGNILERFSAQQFPDLHSELNLSSLELGDSALYFCASSPQDRSGGYTFGSGTRLTVV.

The genes are TRBV11-2 and TRBJ2-1; 9 bases line up with TRBD2. J gave up 3 bases and V 5 bases, and 5 bases lay outside the gene matches. CDR1 and CDR2 (germline): SGHAT, FQNNGV. This CDR3 contains 15 residues. CDR3 residues: CASSKTSGSYNEQFF. CDR3 DNA: TGTGCCAGCAGCAAGACTAGCGGAAGCTACAATGAGCAGTTCTTC.

The rearrangement joins TRBV4-3 to TRBJ2-1; the match to TRBD2 covers 8 bases. Germline V gives CDR1 LGHNA, CDR2 YSLEER. The V gene end was trimmed by 3 bases and the J gene end by 3 bases; junction bases not matched to a gene: 7. This CDR3 region has 16 residues. The CDR3 coding sequence is TGCGCCAGCAGCCACATAGCGGGAAGCTTCTACAATGAGCAGTTCTTC. Protein product: CASSHIAGSFYNEQFF.

This clone came up once. J is TRBJ1-2 and V is TRBV6-6; 7 bases align to TRBD1. Germline loops: CDR1 MNHNY, CDR2 SVGAGI (reference sequence). The CDR3 covers 13 residues. J gave up 7 bases and V 2 bases, and 4 bases lay outside the gene matches. The CDR3, as DNA: TGTGCCAGCAGTTACGAGGGGGCCAGTGGCTACACCTTC. It encodes CASSYEGASGYTF.

The chain recombines TRBV9 with TRBJ2-5; TRBD2 matches at 13 bases. With 4 bases clipped from V and 5 bases from J, the junction kept 5 bases outside the gene matches. CDR1 and CDR2 (germline): SGDLS, YYNGEE. This CDR3 is 15 amino acids long. CDR3 sequence (DNA): TGTGCCAGCAGCTCCGGGACTAGCGGGGCGGAGACCCAGTACTTC. It translates to CASSSGTSGAETQYF.

The chain employs TRBV7-8 and TRBJ1-4, with 11 bases matching TRBD1. V was pared by 5 bases and J by 0 bases, with 5 bases of the junction left unmatched. The CDR3 spans 17 residues. Germline V gene sequence: CDR1 SGHVS, CDR2 FQNEAQ. The CDR3 spells CASSRRDRGATNEKLFF. The CDR3 DNA reads TGTGCCAGCAGCCGAAGGGACAGGGGGGCAACTAATGAAAAACTGTTTTTT. The full variable domain, with the rest looked up from reference TRBV7-8 and TRBJ1-4, is GAGVSQSPRYKVAKRGQDVALRCDPISGHVSLFWYQQALGQGPEFLTYFQNEAQLDKSGLPSDRFFAERPEGSVSTLKIQRTQQEDSAVYLCASSRRDRGATNEKLFFGSGTQLSVL.

This clone was picked up one time. The rearrangement joins TRBV15 to TRBJ1-2; D is possibly TRBD1 (6 bases). Trimming stripped 3 bases from V and 9 bases from J, with 11 bases between. From germline, CDR1 is LNHNV and CDR2 YYDKDF (reference sequence). The CDR3 length is 12 residues. The CDR3 sequence: CATSSTGNRYTF. As DNA, the CDR3 is TGTGCCACCAGCAGTACAGGGAATCGCTACACCTTC.

This clone appeared a few times. The V call is TRBV6-6, the J call TRBJ2-2, with a weak D call TRBD1 (6 bases). The CDR3 spans 14 residues. Per the germline V gene, CDR1 is MNHNY and CDR2 is SVGAGI (reference sequence). V shed 2 bases and J shed 7 bases, with 11 bases lying between them. The CDR3: CASSYQRGSGELFF. The CDR3 nucleotides read TGTGCCAGCAGTTACCAAAGGGGGAGCGGGGAGCTGTTTTTT.

V gene TRBV7-2 combines with J gene TRBJ2-1; TRBD2 might be the D (5 bases). The CDR3 consists of 15 residues. Germline V gene lookup returns CDR1 SGHTA and CDR2 FQGNSA. Trimming took off 6 bases at V and 8 bases at J, with 20 bases between the two ends. CDR3 in DNA: TGTGCCAGCAGTAAACTGAGCGGTGGGCAGGATGAGCAGTTCTTC. Translating it yields CASSKLSGGQDEQFF. The full variable domain, in which reference TRBV7-2 and TRBJ2-1 provide the parts outside the CDR3, is GAGVSQSPSNKVTEKGKDVELRCDPISGHTALYWYRQSLGQGLEFLIYFQGNSAPDKSGLPSDRFSAERTGGSVSTLTIQRTQQEDSAVYLCASSKLSGGQDEQFFGPGTRLTVL.